These T cell receptor beta chains were read from a single sample in a study of T cells in Graves' hyperthyroidism and ophthalmopathy. Via MiXCR, TCRdb re-called the multiplex PCR reads, giving one row per CDR3 protein. The table lists fewer than 450,000 distinct CDR3 sequences, over 13% of them singletons, with under 30% in the top ten. Source material: blood. These receptors came from a man aged 50-59 years with Graves' ophthalmopathy. CDR3s include the opening cysteine and the closing phenylalanine or tryptophan.

V,J,CDR3
TRBV9,TRBJ2-1,CASSVLADYNEQFF
TRBV28,TRBJ2-1,CASSLTLPGDLILIF
TRBV7-9,TRBJ1-6,CASSSGQFNSPLHF
TRBV14,TRBJ1-2,CASSFSGTLGYTF
TRBV10-3,TRBJ1-2,CAISESGTTNYGYTF
TRBV5-1,TRBJ2-3,CASSTGLAGPDTQYF
TRBV7-9,TRBJ2-7,CASSLGLGAHEQYF
TRBV11-1,TRBJ2-7,CASSKTDSGYEQYF
TRBV30,TRBJ1-3,CAWSVRLGTGLYF
TRBV29-1,TRBJ2-1,CSVVGSGRANEQFF
TRBV9,TRBJ2-1,CASSVEGDSYNEQFF
TRBV3-1,TRBJ1-2,CASRGGTGEIYGYTF
TRBV6-1,TRBJ2-3,CASSARDLATDTQYF
TRBV11-2,TRBJ2-1,CASSLGQNNEQFF
TRBV3-1,TRBJ2-1,CASSRQLAGGPHEQFF
TRBV5-1,TRBJ2-3,CASSLAGGRSTDTQYF
TRBV4-1,TRBJ2-1,CASSQYTGSRDEQFF
TRBV4-1,TRBJ1-1,CASSQGRTAESEAFF
TRBV12-3/TRBV12-4,TRBJ2-1,CASSPFGGGARGSYNEQFF
TRBV7-8,TRBJ1-5,CASNPFGTVSNQPQHF
TRBV11-2,TRBJ2-3,CASSLVRGSRDTQYF
TRBV3-1,TRBJ2-1,CASSQKMAVNEQFF
TRBV5-1,TRBJ1-2,CASSLVGGSLNYGYTF
TRBV20-1,TRBJ1-2,CSARDEGGYTF
TRBV20-1,TRBJ2-5,CSANGASGNQETQYF
TRBV2,TRBJ2-1,CASNKQGQGRFF
TRBV20-1,TRBJ2-3,CSARGYSSKAVTDTQYF
TRBV15,TRBJ2-7,CATRYGTSYEQYF
TRBV2,TRBJ1-2,CASSGQGQGYTF
TRBV6-1,TRBJ2-3,CASSGSGGTDTQYF
TRBV29-1,TRBJ2-1,CSVRSSGSRRNEQFF
TRBV3-1,TRBJ2-1,CASSQGLVPFF
TRBV4-2,TRBJ2-1,CASSQGGSTSYNEQFF
TRBV19,TRBJ1-2,CASSIGEGRYGYTF
TRBV5-6,TRBJ2-5,CASSLRAGGGETQYF
TRBV29-1,TRBJ2-1,CSVDRIPYNEQFF
TRBV29-1,TRBJ1-1,CSVEGTEAFF
TRBV27,TRBJ1-5,CASSFRKTPGGANQPQHF
TRBV19,TRBJ2-1,CASSIRGISWASSYNEQFF
TRBV2,TRBJ1-1,CTTASGQNTEAFF
TRBV30,TRBJ1-4,CAWRGRATNEKLFF
TRBV3-1,TRBJ1-2,CASSQRGENYGYTF
TRBV29-1,TRBJ2-5,CSVTGGAETQYF
TRBV10-3,TRBJ2-3,CAIKRQGWTDTQYF
TRBV11-2,TRBJ2-5,CASKRIGLSYF
TRBV27,TRBJ2-7,CASSSGGVSEQYF
TRBV3-1,TRBJ2-1,CASSQWTSGRDEQFF
TRBV24-1,TRBJ2-7,CATSPLYEQYF
TRBV7-9,TRBJ2-1,CASSAGRAGFIF
TRBV2,TRBJ1-5,CASSEDTVAASNQPQHF
TRBV24-1,TRBJ2-3,CATSDPEGAGGSPEDTQYF
TRBV28,TRBJ1-1,CATELNTEAFF